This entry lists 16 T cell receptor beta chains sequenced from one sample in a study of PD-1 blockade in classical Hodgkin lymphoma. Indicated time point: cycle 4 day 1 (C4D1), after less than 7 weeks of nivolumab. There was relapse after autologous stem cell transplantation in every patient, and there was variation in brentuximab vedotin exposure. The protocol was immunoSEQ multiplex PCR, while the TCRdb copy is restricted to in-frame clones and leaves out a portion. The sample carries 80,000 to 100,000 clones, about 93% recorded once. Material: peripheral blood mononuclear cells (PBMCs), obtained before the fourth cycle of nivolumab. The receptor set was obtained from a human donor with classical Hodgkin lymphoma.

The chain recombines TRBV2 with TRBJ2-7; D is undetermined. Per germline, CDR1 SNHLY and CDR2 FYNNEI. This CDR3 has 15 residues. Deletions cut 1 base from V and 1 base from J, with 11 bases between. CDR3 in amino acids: CASSEGGGRSYEQYF. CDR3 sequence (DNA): TGTGCCAGCAGTGAAGGCGGCGGAAGGTCCTACGAGCAGTACTTC.

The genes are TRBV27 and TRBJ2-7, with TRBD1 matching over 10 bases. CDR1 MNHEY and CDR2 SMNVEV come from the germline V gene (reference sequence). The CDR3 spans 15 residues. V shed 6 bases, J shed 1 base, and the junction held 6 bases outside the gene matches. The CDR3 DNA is TGTGCCAGCAGGCCCCGGGACAGGGGATCCTACGAGCAGTACTTC. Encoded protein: CASRPRDRGSYEQYF.

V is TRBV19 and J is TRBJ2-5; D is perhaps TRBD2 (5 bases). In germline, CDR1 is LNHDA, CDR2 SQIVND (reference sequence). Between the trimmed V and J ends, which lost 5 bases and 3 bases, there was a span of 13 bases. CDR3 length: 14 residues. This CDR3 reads CASSSLASEETQYF. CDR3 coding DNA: TGTGCCAGTAGTTCTCTAGCATCAGAAGAGACCCAGTACTTC.

In DNA form, the CDR3 reads TGTGCCAGCAGTTGGGGCTACGAGCAGTACTTC. Translated: CASSWGYEQYF. J is TRBJ2-7 and V is TRBV6-1; D unclear. Germline values: CDR1 MNHNS, CDR2 SASEGT. V gave up 5 bases and J gave up 3 bases, with 5 bases separating them. This CDR3 has 11 residues.

The CDR3 DNA reads as TGTGCCTGGAGCGAACAGGGGTATCAGCCCCAGCATTTT. Amino acids: CAWSEQGYQPQHF. V and J are TRBV30 and TRBJ1-5; 7 nucleotides agree with TRBD1. Germline V gives CDR1 GTSNPN, CDR2 SVGIG (reference sequence). CDR3 length equals 13 residues. The trim removed 3 bases at V and 5 bases at J, leaving 4 bases unmatched.

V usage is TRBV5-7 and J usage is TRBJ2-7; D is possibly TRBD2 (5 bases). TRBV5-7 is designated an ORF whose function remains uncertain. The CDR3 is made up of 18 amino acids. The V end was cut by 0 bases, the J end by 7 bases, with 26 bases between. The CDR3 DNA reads TGTGCCAGCAGCTTGGTGAATAGCGTAATTTGCCGATCGGGGGAGCAGTACTTC. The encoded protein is CASSLVNSVICRSGEQYF.

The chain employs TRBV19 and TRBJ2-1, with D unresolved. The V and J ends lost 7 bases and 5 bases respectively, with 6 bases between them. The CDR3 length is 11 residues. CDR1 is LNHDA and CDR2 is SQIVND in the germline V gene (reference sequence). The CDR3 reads CASTSHNEQFF. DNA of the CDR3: TGTGCCAGTACCTCACACAATGAGCAGTTCTTC.

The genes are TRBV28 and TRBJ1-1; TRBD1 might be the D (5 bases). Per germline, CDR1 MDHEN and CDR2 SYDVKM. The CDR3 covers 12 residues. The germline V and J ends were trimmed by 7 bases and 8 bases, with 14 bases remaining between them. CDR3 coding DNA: TGTGCCAGCACTCGTGGGGGACTGGAAGCTTTCTTT. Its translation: CASTRGGLEAFF.

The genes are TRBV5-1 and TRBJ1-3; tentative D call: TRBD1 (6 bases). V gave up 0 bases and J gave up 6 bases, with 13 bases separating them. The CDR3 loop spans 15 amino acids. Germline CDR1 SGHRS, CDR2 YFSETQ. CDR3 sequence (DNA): TGCGCCAGCAGCTTGGGAGGGGGACGTGAAAACACCATATATTTT. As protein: CASSLGGGRENTIYF. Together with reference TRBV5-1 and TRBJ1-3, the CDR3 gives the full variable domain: KAGVTQTPRYLIKTRGQQVTLSCSPISGHRSVSWYQQTPGQGLQFLFEYFSETQRNKGNFPGRFSGRQFSNSRSEMNVSTLELGDSALYLCASSLGGGRENTIYFGEGSWLTVV.

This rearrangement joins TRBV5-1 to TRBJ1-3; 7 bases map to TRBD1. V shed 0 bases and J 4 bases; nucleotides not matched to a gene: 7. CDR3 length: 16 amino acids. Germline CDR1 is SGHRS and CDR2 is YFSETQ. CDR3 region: CASSLGDRSRGNTIYF. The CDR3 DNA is TGCGCCAGCAGCTTGGGGGACAGATCGAGGGGAAACACCATATATTTT.

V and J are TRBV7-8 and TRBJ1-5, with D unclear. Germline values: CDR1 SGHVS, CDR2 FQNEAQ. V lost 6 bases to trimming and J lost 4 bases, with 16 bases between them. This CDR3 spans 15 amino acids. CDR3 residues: CASSFLDGINQPQHF. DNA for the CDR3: TGTGCCAGCAGTTTCCTCGACGGTATAAATCAGCCCCAGCATTTT.

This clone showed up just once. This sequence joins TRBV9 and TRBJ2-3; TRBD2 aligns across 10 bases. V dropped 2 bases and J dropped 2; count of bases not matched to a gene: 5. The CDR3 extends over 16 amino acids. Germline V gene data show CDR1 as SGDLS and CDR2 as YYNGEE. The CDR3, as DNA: TGTGCCAGCAGCGTGTCAGGACTAGCGGTCACAGATACGCAGTATTTT. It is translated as CASSVSGLAVTDTQYF.

Here the CDR3 reads CATKGANNYGYTF. The CDR3 nucleotides read TGTGCCACCAAGGGGGCGAACAACTATGGCTACACCTTC. The V and J genes are TRBV28 and TRBJ1-2; 7 bases agree with TRBD1. The germline CDR1 and CDR2 sequences are MDHEN and SYDVKM. Trimming removed 10 bases from V and 2 bases from J; junction bases left unmatched: 7. The CDR3 is 13 residues long.

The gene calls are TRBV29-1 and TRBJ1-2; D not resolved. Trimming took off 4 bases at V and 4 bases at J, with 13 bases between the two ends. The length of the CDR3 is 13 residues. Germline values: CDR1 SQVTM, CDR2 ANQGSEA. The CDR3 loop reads CSVVPPSTYGYTF. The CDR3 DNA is TGCAGCGTTGTTCCGCCGTCTACCTATGGCTACACCTTC.

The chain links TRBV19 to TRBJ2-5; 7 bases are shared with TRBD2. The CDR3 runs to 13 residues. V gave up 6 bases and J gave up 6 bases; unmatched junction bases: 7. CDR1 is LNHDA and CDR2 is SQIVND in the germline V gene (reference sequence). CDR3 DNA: TGTGCCAGTAGGCCCAGCGGGATTAAGACCCAGTACTTC. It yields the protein CASRPSGIKTQYF.

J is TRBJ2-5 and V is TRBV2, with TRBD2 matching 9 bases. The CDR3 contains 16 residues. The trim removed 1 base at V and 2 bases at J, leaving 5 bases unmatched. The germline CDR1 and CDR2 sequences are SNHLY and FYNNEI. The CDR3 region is CASSEVRLAGQETQYF. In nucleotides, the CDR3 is TGTGCCAGCAGTGAAGTGAGGCTAGCGGGACAAGAGACCCAGTACTTC.